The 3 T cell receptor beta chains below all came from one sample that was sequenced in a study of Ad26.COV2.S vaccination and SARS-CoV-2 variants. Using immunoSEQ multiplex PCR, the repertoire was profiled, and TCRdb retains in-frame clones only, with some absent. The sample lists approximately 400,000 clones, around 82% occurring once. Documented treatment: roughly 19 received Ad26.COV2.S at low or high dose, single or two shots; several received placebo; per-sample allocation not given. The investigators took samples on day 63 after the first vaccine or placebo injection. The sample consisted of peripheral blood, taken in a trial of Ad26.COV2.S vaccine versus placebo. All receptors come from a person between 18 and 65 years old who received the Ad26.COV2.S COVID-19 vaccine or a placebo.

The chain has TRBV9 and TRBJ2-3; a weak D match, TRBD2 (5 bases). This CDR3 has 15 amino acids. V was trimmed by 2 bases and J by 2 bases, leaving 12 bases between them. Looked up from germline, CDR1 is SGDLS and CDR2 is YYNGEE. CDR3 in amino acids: CASSVLGANTDTQYF. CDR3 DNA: TGTGCCAGCAGCGTTTTGGGAGCGAACACAGATACGCAGTATTTT.

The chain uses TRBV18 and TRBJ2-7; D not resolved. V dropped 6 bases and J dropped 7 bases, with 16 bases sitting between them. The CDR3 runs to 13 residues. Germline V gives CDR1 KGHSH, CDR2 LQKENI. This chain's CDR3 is CASSQNKQTEQYF. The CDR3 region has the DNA TGTGCCAGCTCCCAAAACAAACAAACGGAGCAGTACTTC.

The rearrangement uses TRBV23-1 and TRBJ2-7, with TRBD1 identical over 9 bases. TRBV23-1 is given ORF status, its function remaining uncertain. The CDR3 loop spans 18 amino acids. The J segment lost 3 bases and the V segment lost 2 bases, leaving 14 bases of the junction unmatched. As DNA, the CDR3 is TGCGCCAGCAGTCAAAGCGAGGACAGGGGACAGACGTTCTACGAGCAGTACTTC. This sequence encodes CASSQSEDRGQTFYEQYF.